Listed here are 18 T cell receptor beta chains from one sample, sequenced in a study of beta chain features in type 1 diabetes. Investigators reverse transcribed all isolated RNA, so they sequenced expressed TCRB transcripts. The table came from immunoSEQ multiplex PCR; TCRdb's copy has only in-frame clones and leaves some out. This table holds 400,000 or so clones, roughly 12% found once. Their specific antigens are unknown. The study, taken as a whole, reports: TCRB CDR3s from Type 1 diabetes patients were moderately but significantly shorter in all four CD4+ subsets.

The specimen was naive CD4+ T cells from blood. These receptors were obtained from a woman aged 18-35 years with type 1 diabetes.

This clone was detected a few times. The chain combines TRBV18 with TRBJ1-5; the D is unclear. The CDR3 runs to 15 residues. V was pared by 2 bases and J by 0 bases, with 8 bases between. The germline V gene encodes CDR1 KGHSH and CDR2 LQKENI. The CDR3 reads CASSPFGNSNQPQHF. The CDR3 DNA reads as TGTGCCAGCTCACCATTCGGGAATAGCAATCAGCCCCAGCATTTT.

This clone turned up a few times. CDR3 amino acids: CASHRGVSGNQPQHF. CDR3 bases: TGTGCCAGTCACCGGGGGGTATCGGGCAATCAGCCCCAGCATTTT. The genes are TRBV19 and TRBJ1-5, with a tentative D call TRBD1 (5 bases). CDR3 size: 15 residues. Germline lookup yields CDR1 LNHDA and CDR2 SQIVND (reference sequence). V was trimmed by 8 bases and J by 2 bases, leaving 16 bases between them.

The V call is TRBV14, the J call TRBJ2-1, with D maybe TRBD1 (5 bases). There are 13 residues in the CDR3. Trimming took off 4 bases at V and 4 bases at J, with 8 bases between the two ends. Germline V lookup: CDR1 SGHDN, CDR2 FVKESK. The CDR3 DNA is TGTGCCAGCAGCCGACAGTTGTACAATGAGCAGTTCTTC. Protein product: CASSRQLYNEQFF. The full variable domain, rest sourced from reference TRBV14 and TRBJ2-1, is EAGVTQFPSHSVIEKGQTVTLRCDPISGHDNLYWYRRVMGKEIKFLLHFVKESKQDESGMPNNRFLAERTGGTYSTLKVQPAELEDSGVYFCASSRQLYNEQFFGPGTRLTVL.

The chain uses TRBV28 and TRBJ1-1; no reliable D call. The CDR3 runs to 12 residues. CDR1 is MDHEN and CDR2 is SYDVKM in the germline V gene. V lost 4 bases, J lost 3 bases, and 6 bases lay in between. The CDR3 DNA is TGTGCCAGCAGTTCGAGGTACACTGAAGCTTTCTTT. Translation gives CASSSRYTEAFF.

This clone has more than one count but fewer than ten. The chain joins TRBV5-4 to TRBJ2-6; D unclear. The CDR3 is made up of 16 amino acids. Germline V gives CDR1 SGHNT, CDR2 YYREEE (reference sequence). Trimming pared 4 bases from V and 4 bases from J, leaving 15 bases between. This CDR3 is CASSAPQAYGANVLTF. CDR3 coding DNA: TGTGCCAGCAGCGCCCCGCAGGCTTACGGGGCCAACGTCCTGACTTTC.

The chain couples TRBV5-4 to TRBJ1-5; TRBD1 agrees at 7 bases. In germline, CDR1 is SGHNT, CDR2 YYREEE (reference sequence). After removal of 0 bases from V and 6 bases from J, the junction contained 6 bases not matched to a gene. The CDR3 length is 15 residues. This CDR3 is CASSLDRGEGQPQHF. In DNA, the CDR3 is TGTGCCAGCAGCTTGGACAGGGGTGAAGGTCAGCCCCAGCATTTT.

This clone was observed a few times. The genes are TRBV28 and TRBJ2-7; possible D gene TRBD1, 6 bases. Trimming shortened V by 7 bases and J by 5 bases, and 15 bases separated the two germline ends. Looked up from germline, CDR1 is MDHEN and CDR2 is SYDVKM. The length of the CDR3 is 13 residues. For the CDR3, the DNA is TGTGCCAGCATGAGTGGGGGCGGAAACGAGCAGTACTTC. Translated: CASMSGGGNEQYF.

This clone was observed a few times. The chain combines TRBV7-9 with TRBJ2-5; TRBD1 is a possible D gene (5 bases). The CDR3 totals 16 residues. Germline CDR1 and CDR2: SEHNR and FQNEAQ (reference sequence). The ends were cut back, 5 bases at V and 1 base at J, with 17 bases in the middle. Written as DNA, the CDR3 is TGTGCCAGCAGCGGTGCAGGGATAGGGCTCCAAGAGACCCAGTACTTC. Its translation is CASSGAGIGLQETQYF.

The V call is TRBV6-6, the J call TRBJ2-7; D possibly corresponds to TRBD2 (7 bases). Looked up from germline, CDR1 is MNHNY and CDR2 is SVGAGI (reference sequence). Trimming removed 2 bases at V and 3 bases at J, with 11 bases between. The CDR3 extends over 14 amino acids. CDR3 protein: CASSYVGGGYEQYF. Here the CDR3 DNA reads TGTGCCAGCAGTTACGTAGGGGGGGGCTACGAGCAGTACTTC.

This clone was found a few times. The chain is built from TRBV15 and TRBJ2-3, with 7 nucleotides matching TRBD1. The CDR3 runs to 16 residues. CDR1 and CDR2 (germline): LNHNV, YYDKDF (reference sequence). V dropped 4 bases and J dropped 1; count of bases not matched to a gene: 8. The CDR3 spells CATSTRMGQRTDTQYF. Written as DNA, the CDR3 is TGTGCCACCAGCACGAGAATGGGACAGCGCACAGATACGCAGTATTTT.

This clone was recorded a few times. The gene calls are TRBV30 and TRBJ2-5; 7 bases are shared with TRBD1. Trimming at V came to 2 bases and at J to 5 bases, leaving 2 bases not matched to a gene. The CDR3 runs 12 residues. Germline V gives CDR1 GTSNPN, CDR2 SVGIG (reference sequence). In DNA form, the CDR3 reads TGTGCCTGGAGTACAGGGGCGGAGACCCAGTACTTC. The encoded protein is CAWSTGAETQYF. Supplemented by reference TRBV30 and TRBJ2-5, the full variable domain reads SQTIHQWPATLVQPVGSPLSLECTVEGTSNPNLYWYRQAAGRGLQLLFYSVGIGQISSEVPQNLSASRPQDRQFILSSKKLLLSDSGFYLCAWSTGAETQYFGPGTRLLVL.

V and J are TRBV5-6 and TRBJ2-5, with D hard to call. Germline V gene data show CDR1 as SGHDT and CDR2 as YYEEEE. The CDR3 length is 13 residues. V shed 0 bases and J shed 2 bases, with 5 bases lying between them. CDR3 region: CASSLGRQETQYF. The CDR3 nucleotides read TGTGCCAGCAGCTTGGGCAGGCAAGAGACCCAGTACTTC. The full variable domain, its missing parts supplied by reference TRBV5-6 and TRBJ2-5, is DAGVTQSPTHLIKTRGQQVTLRCSPKSGHDTVSWYQQALGQGPQFIFQYYEEEERQRGNFPDRFSGHQFPNYSSELNVNALLLGDSALYLCASSLGRQETQYFGPGTRLLVL.

This clone turned up a few times. J is TRBJ1-1 and V is TRBV14; TRBD1 matches 8 bases. Germline CDR1 reads SGHDN; CDR2 reads FVKESK. The CDR3 spans 14 residues. J gave up 4 bases and V 3 bases, and 4 bases lay outside the gene matches. CDR3 DNA: TGTGCCAGCAGCCAGTACACAGGGGGCACTGAAGCTTTCTTT. Its protein product is CASSQYTGGTEAFF. The whole variable domain, filled in from reference TRBV14 and TRBJ1-1, reads EAGVTQFPSHSVIEKGQTVTLRCDPISGHDNLYWYRRVMGKEIKFLLHFVKESKQDESGMPNNRFLAERTGGTYSTLKVQPAELEDSGVYFCASSQYTGGTEAFFGQGTRLTVV.

There are a few counts of this clone. The CDR3 coding sequence is TGCGCCAGCAGCCTCGCCTTACGGGAGACCCAGTACTTC. This sequence encodes CASSLALRETQYF. This rearrangement joins TRBV4-3 to TRBJ2-5, with D unclear. This CDR3 contains 13 residues. The ends were cut back, 4 bases at V and 5 bases at J, with 11 bases in the middle. The germline V gene has CDR1 LGHNA and CDR2 YSLEER.

This clone appeared a few times. The V gene is TRBV27, the J gene TRBJ2-5, with TRBD2 matching 7 bases. The CDR3 totals 15 residues. Germline V gene data show CDR1 as MNHEY and CDR2 as SMNVEV (reference sequence). Trimming at V came to 7 bases and at J to 5 bases, leaving 13 bases not matched to a gene. In DNA form, the CDR3 reads TGTGCCAGCACTTCGGGTGGCGGGAGAACGGAGACCCAGTACTTC. Its translation: CASTSGGGRTETQYF.

This clone was counted only a few times. The V call is TRBV10-3, the J call TRBJ1-6, with TRBD1 identical over 10 bases. Germline loops: CDR1 ENHRY, CDR2 SYGVKD. Trimming at V came to 6 bases and at J to 10 bases, leaving 9 bases not matched to a gene. The CDR3 totals 15 residues. CDR3 in DNA: TGTGCCATCAGGTCCGGGACAGGGGAGGGCTCACCCCTCCACTTT. It codes for CAIRSGTGEGSPLHF.

V is TRBV15 and J is TRBJ1-5; a possible D gene is TRBD1 (5 bases). With 1 base removed from V and 7 bases from J, the gap between germline ends came to 17 bases. Looked up from germline, CDR1 is LNHNV and CDR2 is YYDKDF (reference sequence). This CDR3 contains 16 residues. CDR3 sequence: CATSRGRGVRGQPQHF. The CDR3 nucleotides read TGTGCCACCAGCAGAGGGAGAGGTGTTAGGGGCCAGCCCCAGCATTTT.

This clone was seen more than once but under ten times. The J gene is TRBJ2-7, the V gene TRBV23-1, with D perhaps matching TRBD2 (5 bases). TRBV23-1 counts as an open reading frame of uncertain function. This CDR3 has 14 amino acids. With 7 bases removed from V and 5 bases from J, the gap between germline ends came to 18 bases. CDR3 in amino acids: CASIPTGEGHEQYF. CDR3 bases: TGCGCCAGCATACCTACCGGGGAAGGCCACGAGCAGTACTTC.